This TCR beta chain was captured in a study of control samples from healthy donors and cancer patients (dated by TCRdb to 2020 to 2022). Library preparation employed the immunoSEQ multiplex PCR assay. The clones in this table, taken by TCRdb from immuneACCESS, are in-frame only. Not every clone is retained; where verified, under half of the shortfall comes from an unresolved V gene, and the cause of the rest is unknown. This sample has about 98,000 clones in its table, and roughly four fifths of those were observed once. Together, the top ten hold about 2% of the sample. Comment on this clone: There is no known antigen for this receptor. No much larger clone exists at a distance of one base, and base qualities are not known.

In the germline V gene (reference sequence), CDR1 corresponds to DFQATT and CDR2 to SNEGSKA. The trim is 3 bases for V and 0 bases for J, with a gap of 18 bases between the germline ends. The CDR3 goes from the cysteine to the phenylalanine over 17 residues. Just CDR3 DNA is preserved here, 51 bases in frame from base 1. This sequence originates from a man in his 60s in good health. The chain is made from TRBV20-1 and TRBJ2-1; TRBD2 could be the D gene, as 6 bases match. Sequencing was carried out using blood. Here is the DNA: TGCAGTGCTAGTTCGGGAGAGATCCAAAGCTCCTACAATGAGCAGTTCTTC. Its amino acids are CSASSGEIQSSYNEQFF.